This T cell receptor beta chain came from a study of T-cell reconstitution after alpha-beta-depleted transplantation in children (dated by TCRdb to 2016 to 2018). As for the study more broadly: T-cell immune reconstitution after TCRalphabeta/CD19-depleted allogeneic hematopoietic cell transplantation in children was quantitatively tracked in the study by means of TCR repertoire profiling.

The library relied on PCR. The sequencer listed for this sample is Illumina HiSeq 2500. TCR library preparation used molecular barcoding, with unique molecular identifiers applied to normalize quantification of the TCRbeta repertoire. TCRdb handled the public reads itself, with Q25 trimming in fastp and clone calling in MiXCR, and kept productive beta chains. Rows merge per CDR3 protein into single entries with the most common DNA and genes. In all, the sample holds about 460,000 distinct CDR3 sequences, and under 15% of those were seen once. The ten largest clones represent more than 5.5% of the sample. As regards this clonotype: Its binding antigen is unknown. Base qualities are not provided; no much larger clone lies one nucleotide away.

CDR3 length: 15 amino acids, cysteine to phenylalanine. Just CDR3 DNA is preserved here, 45 bases in frame from base 1. Compared with germline, V lacks 2 bases and J lacks 8 bases; bases without a gene match: 11. In the germline V gene, CDR1 corresponds to SGHTA and CDR2 to FQGNSA. The rearranged segments are TRBV7-2 and TRBJ2-7; 8 nucleotides in the junction match TRBD2. The input for sequencing was PBMCs from the stem cell graft donor, taken from the stem cell graft. This receptor was identified in a human donor who donated a stem cell graft to a child with combined immunodeficiency. The DNA reads TGTGCCAGCAGCTTACCCGGGGGGGCACCGGGAAAGCAGTACTTC. It translates as CASSLPGGAPGKQYF. The CDR3, completed at both ends by the reference TRBV7-2 and TRBJ2-7 genes, gives the full variable domain GAGVSQSPSNKVTEKGKDVELRCDPISGHTALYWYRQSLGQGLEFLIYFQGNSAPDKSGLPSDRFSAERTGGSVSTLTIQRTQQEDSAVYLCASSLPGGAPGKQYFGPGTRLTVT.